Reported below is one T cell receptor beta chain. The data belong to a study of blood T cell repertoires in COVID-19. Study context: Sites across the United States, Italy and Spain contributed samples from acute and convalescent COVID-19. PBMCs, B-cell-depleted T cells, or T cells were the source of the cDNA or gDNA that made up the material.

The CDR3 loop spans 16 amino acids. Germline lookup yields CDR1 WSHSY and CDR2 SAAADI. Trimming took 0 bases from V and 4 from J; bases not matched to a gene: 7. In the original processing: Researchers report that nucleated cell counts were estimated from reference gene primer amplification. The protocol was immunoSEQ multiplex PCR, while the TCRdb copy is restricted to in-frame clones and leaves out a portion. That table gives V, J and clone size, and the DNA gave D and trimming. The sample lists tens of thousands of clones; 75% to 90% were seen once. V and J are TRBV10-2 and TRBJ1-1; TRBD1 matches 8 bases. The sequencing sample was made of peripheral blood. This receptor was identified in a woman of 80 years or more with active or convalescent COVID-19. The CDR3 reads CASSESPGGRGTEAFF. CDR3 in DNA: TGCGCCAGCAGTGAGTCACCAGGGGGCAGGGGCACTGAAGCTTTCTTT.